This entry concerns a single TCR beta chain. The antigen it recognizes is unknown. Base qualities are not at hand, and no much larger clone is one base apart. These data belong to a study of blood T cell repertoires in COVID-19 (dated by TCRdb to the early 2020s). With regard to the full study: Samples from collaborators originated in the United States, Italy and Spain and spanned both the acute and convalescent phases of COVID-19. Where available, HLA class I and class II types were taken from metadata supplied by the sample provider and were not determined by assay-based typing. The prospective study material was composed of cDNA or gDNA derived from T cells, B-cell-depleted T cells, or PBMCs. A de-identified subject ID, COVID-19 status, age in years and sex were almost always included in the sample metadata. Samples were obtained from the ongoing ImmuneRACE study (first 160 participants) and from about 1,300 subjects provided by 6 global collaborators. Deeply sampled blood TCRbeta repertoires from subjects exposed to, actively infected with, or recovered from COVID-19 were included in the dataset. The repertoires were released in a freely available public database intended as a resource for research on the immune response to SARS-CoV-2.

CDR3 length: 14 amino acids, cysteine to phenylalanine. This entry keeps only the CDR3 DNA: 42 bases, framed from base 1. CDR1 and CDR2, per the germline V gene, are MDHEN and SYDVKM. V was cut back by 4 bases and J by 3 bases, leaving a gap of 12 bases between them. The immunoSEQ Assay, a bias-controlled multiplex PCR, was used to amplify TCRbeta CDR3 regions from genomic DNA. Processing in the source paper ran as follows. The number of nucleated cells in each sample was estimated from the amplification of reference gene primers within the assay. To quantify the absolute abundance of each unique TCRbeta CDR3 rearrangement, sequence reads were collapsed and filtered. For each sample, productive Simpson clonality was calculated as the square root of Simpson's diversity index over productive rearrangements. Imported from immuneACCESS, the table was reduced by TCRdb to in-frame sequences with V and J called. These copies leave out some clones; in studies compared against another copy, an unresolved V gene accounts for under half, and the cause of the remainder is not known. Clone size and the V and J calls come from that table; the DNA yielded D and trimming. In all, the sample holds some 60,000 clones, and about 73% of those were seen once. About 17% of the sample rests with the top ten.

Results the study describes overall, beyond this receptor: The amount of clinical and demographic metadata varied by source and participant and was provided uncurated.

Collaborating institutions collected whole blood in K2EDTA tubes following their own protocols. For TCRbeta analysis, collaborators shipped samples in one of three forms: frozen whole blood, isolated PBMCs, or DNA extracted from either of those sample types. Material: peripheral blood. The TCR sequence derives from a woman aged 50 to 65 with active or convalescent COVID-19. Recombination connected TRBV28 to TRBJ2-5; D gene: possibly TRBD1, on 6 matching bases. For the CDR3, the sequence is CASSSMDRKETQYF. The DNA reads TGTGCCAGCAGTTCGATGGACAGAAAAGAGACCCAGTACTTC.